This T cell receptor beta chain is from a study of blood T cell repertoires in COVID-19. In the study overall: COVID-19 samples, acute and convalescent, were from the United States, Italy and Spain. T cells, B-cell-depleted T cells, or PBMCs provided the cDNA or gDNA that served as material.

The germline CDR1 and CDR2 sequences are SEHNR and FQNEAQ (reference sequence). Trimming shortened V by 7 bases and J by 0 bases, and 16 bases separated the two germline ends. The CDR3 runs to 15 residues. Study processing details: Reference gene primer amplification in the assay estimated nucleated cell counts. Profiling relied on immunoSEQ multiplex PCR, and the TCRdb table lists in-frame clones only, not all of them. V, J and clone size were drawn from that table, and D and trimming were deduced from the DNA. The table has some 150,000 clones, roughly 85% seen once. What was sequenced was peripheral blood. This chain uses TRBV7-9 with TRBJ2-7; TRBD1 is a possible D gene (5 bases). This sequence was found in a man aged 35 to 55 with acute or convalescent COVID-19. The chain's CDR3 is CASNSVGAFSYEQYF. The DNA of the CDR3 is TGTGCCAGCAACTCTGTTGGGGCTTTCTCCTACGAGCAGTACTTC.